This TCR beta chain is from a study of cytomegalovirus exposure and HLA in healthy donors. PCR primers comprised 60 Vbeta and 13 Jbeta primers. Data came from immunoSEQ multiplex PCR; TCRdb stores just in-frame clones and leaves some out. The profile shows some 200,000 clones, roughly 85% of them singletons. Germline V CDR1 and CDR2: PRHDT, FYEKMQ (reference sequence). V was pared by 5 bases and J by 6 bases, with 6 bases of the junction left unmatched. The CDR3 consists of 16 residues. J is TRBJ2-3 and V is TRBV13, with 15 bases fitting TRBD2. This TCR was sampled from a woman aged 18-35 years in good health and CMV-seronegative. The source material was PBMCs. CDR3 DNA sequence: TGTGCCAGCAGCCCAGGGGGACTAGCGGGAGGTGATACGCAGTATTTT. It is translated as CASSPGGLAGGDTQYF.